One sample yielded the 9 T cell receptor beta chains listed below, sequenced in a study of blood T cell repertoires in COVID-19. Method: immunoSEQ multiplex PCR; TCRdb's copy keeps in-frame clones and lacks some. The sample lists 95,000 to 120,000 clones, about 83% occurring once. Specimen: peripheral blood. The receptor set was obtained from a woman in her 70s with acute or convalescent COVID-19.

The chain is built from TRBV7-2 and TRBJ2-1, with TRBD1 matching over 9 bases. With 2 bases clipped from V and 4 bases from J, the junction kept 6 bases outside the gene matches. The CDR3 runs to 16 residues. In germline, CDR1 is SGHTA, CDR2 FQGNSA. The CDR3 sequence is CASSLMGQGRYNEQFF. Here the CDR3 DNA reads TGTGCCAGCAGCTTAATGGGACAGGGCCGGTACAATGAGCAGTTCTTC.

The rearrangement joins TRBV2 to TRBJ2-7; no clear D. Between the trimmed V and J ends, which lost 7 bases and 3 bases, there was a span of 16 bases. CDR1 SNHLY and CDR2 FYNNEI come from the germline V gene. CDR3 length: 14 residues. Here the CDR3 DNA reads TGTGCCAGCAAGCTCCTCGTTGCGGACTACGAGCAGTACTTC. Encoded protein: CASKLLVADYEQYF.

This clone was seen a handful of times. The chain combines TRBV7-9 with TRBJ1-1; D gene ambiguous. The CDR3 spans 15 residues. Looked up from germline, CDR1 is SEHNR and CDR2 is FQNEAQ (reference sequence). The germline V and J ends were trimmed by 1 base and 5 bases, with 14 bases remaining between them. This chain's CDR3 is CASSLVGRIVTEAFF. In nucleotides, the CDR3 is TGTGCCAGCAGCTTAGTCGGGAGAATCGTTACTGAAGCTTTCTTT.

This clone was observed a handful of times. The V and J genes are TRBV19 and TRBJ1-1; 11 bases match TRBD1. The CDR3 totals 14 residues. J gave up 4 bases and V 9 bases, and 7 bases lay outside the gene matches. The germline gives CDR1 LNHDA, CDR2 SQIVND (reference sequence). CDR3 in amino acids: CARQRGQGGTEAFF. For the CDR3, the DNA is TGTGCCAGACAGCGGGGACAGGGGGGCACTGAAGCTTTCTTT.

This clone was observed once. The chain has TRBV5-1 and TRBJ2-1; a weak D match, TRBD1 (5 bases). CDR3 length: 16 amino acids. V shed 3 bases and J shed 1 base, with 14 bases lying between them. Germline V gene data show CDR1 as SGHRS and CDR2 as YFSETQ. The DNA of the CDR3 is TGCGCCAGCAGCTCGGAAGGACAACCTTCCTACAATGAGCAGTTCTTC. Encoded protein: CASSSEGQPSYNEQFF.

V usage is TRBV27 and J usage is TRBJ1-6; D perhaps matches TRBD1 (6 bases). Trimming took 4 bases from V and 3 from J, leaving 16 bases between them. From germline, CDR1 is MNHEY and CDR2 SMNVEV (reference sequence). The CDR3 runs to 17 residues. CDR3 protein: CASSSSRQVGYNSPLHF. The CDR3 nucleotides are TGTGCCAGCAGTTCGTCCCGACAGGTTGGCTATAATTCACCCCTCCACTTT.

This chain links TRBV24-1 with TRBJ1-5; 8 bases agree with TRBD1. The CDR3 loop spans 14 amino acids. With V trimmed by 6 bases and J by 5 bases, 5 bases remained unmatched. CDR1 is KGHDR, CDR2 SFDVKD, per germline. CDR3 amino acids: CATSPGGGYQPQHF. DNA for the CDR3: TGTGCCACCAGTCCAGGGGGCGGGTATCAGCCCCAGCATTTT.

The gene calls are TRBV2 and TRBJ2-1; 8 bases match TRBD2. CDR3 length: 16 residues. CDR1 SNHLY and CDR2 FYNNEI come from the germline V gene. After removal of 3 bases from V and 2 bases from J, the junction contained 6 bases not matched to a gene. CDR3 nucleotide sequence: TGTGCCAGCAGTGATCCAGCGGGAGTGGCCTACAATGAGCAGTTCTTC. Protein: CASSDPAGVAYNEQFF. Supplemented by reference TRBV2 and TRBJ2-1, the full variable domain reads EPEVTQTPSHQVTQMGQEVILRCVPISNHLYFYWYRQILGQKVEFLVSFYNNEISEKSEIFDDQFSVERPDGSNFTLKIRSTKLEDSAMYFCASSDPAGVAYNEQFFGPGTRLTVL.

V gene TRBV19 combines with J gene TRBJ1-3, with TRBD1 as a possible D gene (6 bases). The CDR3 runs to 17 residues. Germline values: CDR1 LNHDA, CDR2 SQIVND (reference sequence). V was clipped by 3 bases and J by 0 bases, with 15 bases between them. The CDR3, as DNA: TGTGCCAGTAGTATGAATGATTTGACAGGCTCTGGAAACACCATATATTTT. Translating it yields CASSMNDLTGSGNTIYF.